This TCR beta chain originates from a study of control samples from healthy donors and cancer patients. Trimming removed 0 bases from V and 5 bases from J, with 6 bases in between. The CDR3 runs 13 residues. CDR1 is LNHDA and CDR2 is SQIVND in the germline V gene (reference sequence). Assay: immunoSEQ multiplex PCR; the TCRdb copy retains only in-frame clones and omits some. The table includes about 50,000 clones, more than 90% detected once. This TCR was recovered from a man between 25 and 39 years old with colorectal cancer. The sample was PBMCs. The V call is TRBV19, the J call TRBJ2-3; either TRBD1 or TRBD2 may supply D (5 bases each). CDR3 amino acids: CASSIERGDTQYF. CDR3 DNA sequence: TGTGCCAGTAGTATAGAGAGGGGAGATACGCAGTATTTT.